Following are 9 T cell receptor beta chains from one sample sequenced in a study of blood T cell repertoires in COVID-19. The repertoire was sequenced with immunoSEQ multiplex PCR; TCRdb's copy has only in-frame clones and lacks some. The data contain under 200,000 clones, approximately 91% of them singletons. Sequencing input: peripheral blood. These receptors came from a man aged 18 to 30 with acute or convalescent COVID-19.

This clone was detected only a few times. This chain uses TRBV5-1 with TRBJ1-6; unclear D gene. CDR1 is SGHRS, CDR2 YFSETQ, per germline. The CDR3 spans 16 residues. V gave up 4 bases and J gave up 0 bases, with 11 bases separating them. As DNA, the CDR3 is TGCGCCAGCAGCAACGGACTGGCCTCCTATAATTCACCCCTCCACTTT. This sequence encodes CASSNGLASYNSPLHF.

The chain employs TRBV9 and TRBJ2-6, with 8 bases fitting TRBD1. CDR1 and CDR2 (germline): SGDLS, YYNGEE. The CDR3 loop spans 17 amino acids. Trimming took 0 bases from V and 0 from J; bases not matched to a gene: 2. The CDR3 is CASSVGTGSSGANVLTF. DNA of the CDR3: TGTGCCAGCAGCGTAGGGACAGGGAGCTCTGGGGCCAACGTCCTGACTTTC. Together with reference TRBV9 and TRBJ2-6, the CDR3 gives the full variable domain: DSGVTQTPKHLITATGQRVTLRCSPRSGDLSVYWYQQSLDQGLQFLIQYYNGEERAKGNILERFSAQQFPDLHSELNLSSLELGDSALYFCASSVGTGSSGANVLTFGAGSRLTVL.

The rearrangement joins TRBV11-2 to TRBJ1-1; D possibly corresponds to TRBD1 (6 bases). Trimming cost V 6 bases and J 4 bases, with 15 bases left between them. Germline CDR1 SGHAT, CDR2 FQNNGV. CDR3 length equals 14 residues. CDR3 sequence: CASSPGRGSTEAFF. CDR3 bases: TGTGCCAGCAGTCCCGGAAGGGGGAGCACTGAAGCTTTCTTT.

The DNA for the CDR3 is TGTGCCAGCAGCTATTCGGGGGGCGGTACAGATACGCAGTATTTT. This encodes CASSYSGGGTDTQYF. V and J are TRBV5-4 and TRBJ2-3; D is perhaps TRBD2 (7 bases). CDR3 length: 15 residues. Germline CDR1 SGHNT, CDR2 YYREEE (reference sequence). V dropped 3 bases and J dropped 3 bases, with 14 bases sitting between them.

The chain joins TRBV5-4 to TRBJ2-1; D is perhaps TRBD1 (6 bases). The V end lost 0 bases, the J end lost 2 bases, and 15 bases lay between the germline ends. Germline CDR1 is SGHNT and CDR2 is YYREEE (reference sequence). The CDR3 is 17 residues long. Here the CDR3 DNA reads TGTGCCAGCAGCTTGGGGACAGCCAGGGGTCCCTACAATGAGCAGTTCTTC. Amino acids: CASSLGTARGPYNEQFF. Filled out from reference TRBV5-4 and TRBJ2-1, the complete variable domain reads ETGVTQSPTHLIKTRGQQVTLRCSSQSGHNTVSWYQQALGQGPQFIFQYYREEENGRGNFPPRFSGLQFPNYSSELNVNALELDDSALYLCASSLGTARGPYNEQFFGPGTRLTVL.

This chain's CDR3 is CASSPTVPNTEAFF. As DNA, the CDR3 is TGTGCCAGCTCACCGACAGTGCCTAACACTGAAGCTTTCTTT. The rearrangement joins TRBV18 to TRBJ1-1, with TRBD1 as a possible D gene (5 bases). The CDR3 is made up of 14 amino acids. V was pared by 3 bases and J by 2 bases, with 10 bases between. Germline loops: CDR1 KGHSH, CDR2 LQKENI.

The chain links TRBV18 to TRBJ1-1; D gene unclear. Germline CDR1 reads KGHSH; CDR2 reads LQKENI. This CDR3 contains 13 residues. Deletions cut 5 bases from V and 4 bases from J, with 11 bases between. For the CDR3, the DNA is TGTGCCAGCTCATTAGTTCTCTCCACTGAAGCTTTCTTT. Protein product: CASSLVLSTEAFF.

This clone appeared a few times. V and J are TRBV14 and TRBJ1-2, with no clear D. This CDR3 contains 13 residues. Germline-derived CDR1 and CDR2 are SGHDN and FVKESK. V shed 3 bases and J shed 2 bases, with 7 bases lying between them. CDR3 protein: CASSHEQNYGYTF. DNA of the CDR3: TGTGCCAGCAGCCACGAACAGAACTATGGCTACACCTTC. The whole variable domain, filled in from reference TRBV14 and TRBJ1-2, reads EAGVTQFPSHSVIEKGQTVTLRCDPISGHDNLYWYRRVMGKEIKFLLHFVKESKQDESGMPNNRFLAERTGGTYSTLKVQPAELEDSGVYFCASSHEQNYGYTFGSGTRLTVV.

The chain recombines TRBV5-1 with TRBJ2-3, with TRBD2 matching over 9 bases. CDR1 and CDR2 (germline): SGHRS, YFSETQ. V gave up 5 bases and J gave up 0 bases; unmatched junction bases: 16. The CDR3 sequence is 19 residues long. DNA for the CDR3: TGCGCCAGCAGATATCCGACTAGCGGAGGGGACTCTAGCACAGATACGCAGTATTTT. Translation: CASRYPTSGGDSSTDTQYF.